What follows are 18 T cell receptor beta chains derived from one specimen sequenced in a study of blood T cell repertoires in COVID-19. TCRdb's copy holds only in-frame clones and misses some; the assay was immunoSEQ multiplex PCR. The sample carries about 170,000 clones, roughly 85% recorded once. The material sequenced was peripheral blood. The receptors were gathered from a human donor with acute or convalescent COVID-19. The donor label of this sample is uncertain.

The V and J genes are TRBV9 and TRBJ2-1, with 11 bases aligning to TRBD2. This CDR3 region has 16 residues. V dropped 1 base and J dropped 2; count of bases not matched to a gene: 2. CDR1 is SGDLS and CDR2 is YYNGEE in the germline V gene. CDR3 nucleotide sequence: TGTGCCAGCAGCGTAATGACTAGCGGGGCCTACAATGAGCAGTTCTTC. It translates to CASSVMTSGAYNEQFF.

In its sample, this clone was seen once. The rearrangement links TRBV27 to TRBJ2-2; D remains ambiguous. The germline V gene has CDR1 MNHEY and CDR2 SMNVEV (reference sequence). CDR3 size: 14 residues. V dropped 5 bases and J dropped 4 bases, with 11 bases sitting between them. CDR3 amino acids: CASSGPPITGELFF. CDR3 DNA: TGTGCCAGCAGTGGCCCTCCAATCACCGGGGAGCTGTTTTTT.

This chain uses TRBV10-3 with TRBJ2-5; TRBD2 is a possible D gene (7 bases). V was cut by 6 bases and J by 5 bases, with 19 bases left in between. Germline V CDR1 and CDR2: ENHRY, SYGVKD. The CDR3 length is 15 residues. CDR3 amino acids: CAIRKAGGLSETQYF. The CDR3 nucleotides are TGTGCCATCAGGAAGGCCGGGGGGCTGTCGGAGACCCAGTACTTC.

CDR3 DNA sequence: TGTGCCAGTACCTACAGGGATCCTAACTATGGCTACACCTTC. Its translation: CASTYRDPNYGYTF. This rearrangement joins TRBV19 to TRBJ1-2; the D gene is possibly TRBD1 (6 bases). Germline CDR1 reads LNHDA; CDR2 reads SQIVND (reference sequence). The V end lost 7 bases, the J end lost 0 bases, and 12 bases lay between the germline ends. CDR3 length equals 14 residues.

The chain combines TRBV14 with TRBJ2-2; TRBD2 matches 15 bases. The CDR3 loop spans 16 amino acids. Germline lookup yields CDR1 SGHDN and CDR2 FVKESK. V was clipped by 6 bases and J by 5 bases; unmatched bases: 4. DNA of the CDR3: TGTGCCAGCAGTCTCGGGACTAGCGGGGGGACCGGGGAGCTGTTTTTT. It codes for CASSLGTSGGTGELFF.

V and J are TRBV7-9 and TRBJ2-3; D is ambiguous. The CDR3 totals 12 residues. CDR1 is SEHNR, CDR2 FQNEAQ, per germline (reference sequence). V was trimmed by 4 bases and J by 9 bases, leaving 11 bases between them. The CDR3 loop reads CASSSVSGTQYF. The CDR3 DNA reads TGTGCCAGCAGCTCGGTATCAGGAACGCAGTATTTT. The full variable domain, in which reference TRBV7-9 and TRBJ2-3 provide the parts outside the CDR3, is DTGVSQNPRHKITKRGQNVTFRCDPISEHNRLYWYRQTLGQGPEFLTYFQNEAQLEKSRLLSDRFSAERPKGSFSTLEIQRTEQGDSAMYLCASSSVSGTQYFGPGTRLTVL.

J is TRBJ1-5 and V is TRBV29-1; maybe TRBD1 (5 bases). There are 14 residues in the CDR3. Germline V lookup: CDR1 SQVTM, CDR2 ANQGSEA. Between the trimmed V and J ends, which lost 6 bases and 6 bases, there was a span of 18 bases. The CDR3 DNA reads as TGCAGCGTGGCGGCGTCTGGGGGGATTCAGCCCCAGCATTTT. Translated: CSVAASGGIQPQHF.

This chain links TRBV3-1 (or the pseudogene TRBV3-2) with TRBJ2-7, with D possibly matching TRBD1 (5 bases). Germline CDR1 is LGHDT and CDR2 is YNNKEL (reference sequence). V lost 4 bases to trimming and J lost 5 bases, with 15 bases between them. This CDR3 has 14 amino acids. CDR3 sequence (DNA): TGTGCCAGCAGCCTCACAGGTCTCAGGCACGAGCAGTACTTC. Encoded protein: CASSLTGLRHEQYF.

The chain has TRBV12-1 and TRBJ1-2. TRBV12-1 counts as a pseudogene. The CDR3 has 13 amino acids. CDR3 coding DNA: TGTGCCAGCAGCTCCCCCGGGGACTATGGCTACACCTTC. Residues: CASSSPGDYGYTF.

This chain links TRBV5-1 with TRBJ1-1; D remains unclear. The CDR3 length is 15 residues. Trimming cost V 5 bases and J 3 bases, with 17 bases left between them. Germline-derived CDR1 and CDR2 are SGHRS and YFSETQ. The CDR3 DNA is TGCGCCAGCAGGGAGGAGGGTGGGCTGGACACTGAAGCTTTCTTT. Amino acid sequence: CASREEGGLDTEAFF.

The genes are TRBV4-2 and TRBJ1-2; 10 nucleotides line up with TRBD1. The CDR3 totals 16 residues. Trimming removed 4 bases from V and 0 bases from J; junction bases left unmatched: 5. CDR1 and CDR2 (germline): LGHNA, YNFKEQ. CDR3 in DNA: TGTGCCAGCAGCCCAGAGGGACAGGGGACTAACTATGGCTACACCTTC. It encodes CASSPEGQGTNYGYTF.

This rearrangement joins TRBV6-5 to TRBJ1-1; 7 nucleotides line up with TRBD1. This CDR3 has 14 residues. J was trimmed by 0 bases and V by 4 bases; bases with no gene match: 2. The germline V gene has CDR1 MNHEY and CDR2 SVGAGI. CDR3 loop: CASSWTGMNTEAFF. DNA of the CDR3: TGTGCCAGCAGTTGGACAGGCATGAACACTGAAGCTTTCTTT.

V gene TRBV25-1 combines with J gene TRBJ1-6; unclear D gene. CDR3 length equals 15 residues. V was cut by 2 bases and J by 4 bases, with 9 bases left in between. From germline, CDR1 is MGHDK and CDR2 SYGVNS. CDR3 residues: CASSEAEKYNSPLHF. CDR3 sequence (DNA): TGTGCCAGCAGTGAAGCGGAGAAATATAATTCACCCCTCCACTTT.

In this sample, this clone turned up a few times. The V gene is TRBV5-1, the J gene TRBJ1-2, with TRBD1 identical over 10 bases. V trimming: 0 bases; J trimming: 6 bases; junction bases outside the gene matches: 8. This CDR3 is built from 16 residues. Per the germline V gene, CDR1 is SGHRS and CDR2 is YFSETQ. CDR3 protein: CASSLEDRGLSDGYTF. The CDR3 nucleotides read TGCGCCAGCAGCTTGGAAGACAGGGGGCTTTCCGATGGCTACACCTTC.

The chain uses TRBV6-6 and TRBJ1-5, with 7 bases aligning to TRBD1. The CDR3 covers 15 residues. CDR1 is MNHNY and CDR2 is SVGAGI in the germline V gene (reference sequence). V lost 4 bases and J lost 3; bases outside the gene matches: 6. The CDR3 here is CASSLGQPVNQPQHF. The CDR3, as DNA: TGTGCCAGCAGTTTGGGACAGCCAGTCAATCAGCCCCAGCATTTT.

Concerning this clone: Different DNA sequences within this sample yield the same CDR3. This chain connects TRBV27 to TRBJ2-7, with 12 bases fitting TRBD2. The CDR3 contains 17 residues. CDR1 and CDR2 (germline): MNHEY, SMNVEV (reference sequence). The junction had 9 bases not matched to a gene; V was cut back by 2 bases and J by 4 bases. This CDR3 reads CASSLIASGGALYEQYF. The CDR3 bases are TGTGCCAGCAGTTTAATTGCTAGCGGGGGGGCCCTGTACGAGCAGTACTTC.

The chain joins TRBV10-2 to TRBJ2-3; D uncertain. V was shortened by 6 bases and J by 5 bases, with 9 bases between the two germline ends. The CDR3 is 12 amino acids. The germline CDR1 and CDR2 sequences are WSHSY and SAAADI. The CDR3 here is CASRAPEDTQYF. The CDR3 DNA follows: TGCGCCAGCAGGGCTCCTGAAGATACGCAGTATTTT.

The DNA of the CDR3 is TGCGCCAGCAGCTTAGTAGTGAACACTGAAGCTTTCTTT. Its translation is CASSLVVNTEAFF. V gene TRBV5-1 combines with J gene TRBJ1-1; no firm D call. The V and J ends lost 2 bases and 0 bases respectively, with 5 bases between them. This CDR3 has 13 amino acids. Germline CDR1 reads SGHRS; CDR2 reads YFSETQ.